This entry lists 7 T cell receptor beta chains sequenced from one sample in a study of CD8+CD57+ T cells in acquired aplastic anemia (dated by TCRdb to 2016 to 2019). Sequencing was carried out with an Illumina HiSeq 2000. Genomic DNA served as template for TCR beta VDJ combination and CDR3 sequence profiling. TCRdb took the public reads, trimmed them with fastp at Q25, ran MiXCR for clone calling and kept in-frame beta chains. Records with the same CDR3 protein are collapsed into one entry carrying the most frequent genes and DNA. This sample comprises some 170,000 distinct CDR3 sequences, 47% of them detected only once. The top ten clones comprise more than 1% of the sample. Flow cytometry had shown CD8+CD57+ cell expansion in the patients selected for sequencing. The sequencing input was sorted CD4+, CD8+, or CD8+CD57+ T cells (not recorded which) from PBMCs. The receptors were sampled from a human donor with aplastic anemia.

The chain carries TRBV15 and TRBJ1-1; D call uncertain. The V end lost 2 bases, the J end lost 1 base, and 23 bases lay between the germline ends. Germline assignment: CDR1 LNHNV and CDR2 YYDKDF (reference sequence). This CDR3 region has 19 residues. The CDR3 DNA sequence: TGTGCCACCAGCAGATCGGCCAGTAGTATAAAGGGAAGGAACACTGAAGCTTTCTTT. Translation gives CATSRSASSIKGRNTEAFF.

About this clonotype itself: This clone may be a read error of a much larger clone one base away. The rearrangement links TRBV5-6 to TRBJ1-2; D remains ambiguous. V shed 5 bases and J shed 4 bases, with 18 bases lying between them. Per germline, CDR1 SGHDT and CDR2 YYEEEE. This CDR3 is 15 amino acids long. The CDR3 DNA is TGTGCCAGCAGTTACTCGAGTCCAGTGCCCTATGGCTACACCTTC. As protein: CASSYSSPVPYGYTF.

The rearrangement links TRBV5-1 to TRBJ2-2, with D hard to call. V lost 4 bases and J 0 bases, leaving 13 bases between the germline ends. Per the germline V gene, CDR1 is SGHRS and CDR2 is YFSETQ. The CDR3 extends over 16 amino acids. CDR3: CASSLTTNANTGELFF. In nucleotides, the CDR3 is TGCGCCAGCAGCCTTACGACAAACGCGAACACCGGGGAGCTGTTTTTT.

This chain joins TRBV2 and TRBJ1-1; a weak D match, TRBD1 (5 bases). The V end lost 6 bases, the J end lost 1 base, and 15 bases lay between the germline ends. The CDR3 length is 15 residues. Germline CDR1 is SNHLY and CDR2 is FYNNEI. In DNA form, the CDR3 reads TGTGCCAGCAGCGATGACAGAATAGCGAACACTGAAGCTTTCTTT. Translated, it gives CASSDDRIANTEAFF.

Worth noting for this clonotype: In this CDR3 the conserved last residue, phenylalanine or tryptophan, is missing, so a read error is likely. The chain uses TRBV2 and TRBJ1-6, with TRBD1 as a possible D gene (5 bases). The V gene's germline CDR1 is SNHLY and CDR2 FYNNEI. This CDR3 has 14 amino acids. CDR3 nucleotides: TGTGCCGGCAGTGTCGTAGCAGGGAATTCACCCCTCCACCTT. This sequence encodes CAGSVVAGNSPLHL.

This chain connects TRBV29-1 to TRBJ1-2, with D perhaps matching TRBD1 (6 bases). Germline V gene sequence: CDR1 SQVTM, CDR2 ANQGSEA. V was pared by 7 bases and J by 3 bases, with 21 bases between. The CDR3 consists of 15 residues. In DNA, the CDR3 is TGCAGCGCTGGGCCGGACAGCGATTTCGACTATGGCTACACCTTC. This translates into CSAGPDSDFDYGYTF.

This clonotype occurred many times. V usage is TRBV5-1 and J usage is TRBJ2-1; D gene ambiguous. CDR3 length: 17 residues. Deletions cut 4 bases from V and 7 bases from J, with 24 bases between. The germline V gene has CDR1 SGHRS and CDR2 YFSETQ. For the CDR3, the DNA is TGCGCCAGCAGCGGTGCTATCGGCTCTGGCTTGGGGAATGAGCAGTTCTTC. It yields the protein CASSGAIGSGLGNEQFF.